This T cell receptor beta chain was identified in a study of glioma-infiltrating T cells after dendritic cell vaccination. Sequencing used immunoSEQ multiplex PCR; TCRdb keeps in-frame clones, though not all of them. Of approximately 48,000 clones detected, approximately 91% appear once; the ten largest clones hold 5.3%. Time point reported: after dendritic cell vaccination, including at tumor progression/relapse. The CDR3 contains 15 residues. Germline CDR1 reads SGHTA; CDR2 reads FQGNSA. With V trimmed by 1 base and J by 0 bases, 2 bases remained unmatched. Study conclusions and caveats: The cohort had few patients with full blood and tumor sets.

About this clone: Its antigen is not identified.

This chain uses TRBV7-2 with TRBJ2-7; TRBD2 agrees at 8 bases. The input for sequencing was blood, taken after dendritic cell vaccination. This sequence was found in a human donor with glioblastoma. DNA of the CDR3: TGTGCCAGCAGCTTAGGGAGCGGGAGCTCCTACGAGCAGTACTTC. Its translation: CASSLGSGSSYEQYF. Combining the CDR3 with reference TRBV7-2 and TRBJ2-7 gives the whole variable domain GAGVSQSPSNKVTEKGKDVELRCDPISGHTALYWYRQSLGQGLEFLIYFQGNSAPDKSGLPSDRFSAERTGGSVSTLTIQRTQQEDSAVYLCASSLGSGSSYEQYFGPGTRLTVT.